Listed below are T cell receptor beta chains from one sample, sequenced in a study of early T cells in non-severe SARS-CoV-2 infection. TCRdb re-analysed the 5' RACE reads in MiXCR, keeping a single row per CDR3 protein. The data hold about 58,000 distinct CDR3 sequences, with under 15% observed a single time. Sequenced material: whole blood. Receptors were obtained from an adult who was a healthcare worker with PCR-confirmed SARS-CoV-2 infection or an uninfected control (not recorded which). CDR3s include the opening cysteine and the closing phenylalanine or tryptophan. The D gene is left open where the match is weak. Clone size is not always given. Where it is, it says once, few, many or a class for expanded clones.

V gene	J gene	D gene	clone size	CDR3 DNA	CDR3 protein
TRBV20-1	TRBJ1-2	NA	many	TGCAGTGCTAGAGCTAACTATGGCTACACCTTC	CSARANYGYTF
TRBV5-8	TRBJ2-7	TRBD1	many	TGTGCCAGCAGCTTGGGACAGGGGACGCCCTACGAGCAGTACTTC	CASSLGQGTPYEQYF
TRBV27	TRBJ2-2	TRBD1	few	TGTGCCAGCAGTTTATCGGGACTCCCGGGACAGGGGGACGCCGGGGAGCTGTTTTTT	CASSLSGLPGQGDAGELFF
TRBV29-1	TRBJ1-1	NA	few	TGCAGCGCCCGGTCGGCCGCGGACACTGAAGCTTTCTTT	CSARSAADTEAFF
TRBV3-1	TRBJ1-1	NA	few	TGTGCCAGCAGCCAAGCGGGTTTTGGCACTGAAGCTTTCTTT	CASSQAGFGTEAFF
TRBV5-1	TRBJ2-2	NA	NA	TGCGCCAGCAGCTTCGGGAGTGGCACCGGGGAGCTGTTTTTT	CASSFGSGTGELFF
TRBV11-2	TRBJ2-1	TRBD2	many	TGTGCCAGCTCCCCTGAAGCGGGAGGGGATGATGAGCAGTTCTTC	CASSPEAGGDDEQFF
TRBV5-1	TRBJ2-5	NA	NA	TGCGCCAGCACTCTTGGTGAGACCCAGTACTTC	CASTLGETQYF
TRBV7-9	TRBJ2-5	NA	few	TGTGCCAGCAGCTTATGGATGGGGGTCCAAGAGACCCAGTACTTC	CASSLWMGVQETQYF
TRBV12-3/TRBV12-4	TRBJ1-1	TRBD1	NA	TGTGCCAGCAGTCCAGGGGGGCTGGTTACTGAAGCTTTCTTT	CASSPGGLVTEAFF
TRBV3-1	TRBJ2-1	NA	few	TGTGCCAGCAGCCAGACCTTTGGGTCCTACAATGAGCAGTTCTTC	CASSQTFGSYNEQFF
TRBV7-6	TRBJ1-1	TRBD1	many	TGTGCCAGCAGCTCCCGACAGGGAGAAGCTTTCTTT	CASSSRQGEAFF
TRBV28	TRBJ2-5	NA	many	TGTGCCAGCAGTCCATGGAGGTCCCAAGAGACCCAGTACTTC	CASSPWRSQETQYF
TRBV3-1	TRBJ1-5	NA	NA	TGTGCCAGCAGCCAAGAAGTGGGGCGCAATCAGCCCCAGCATTTT	CASSQEVGRNQPQHF
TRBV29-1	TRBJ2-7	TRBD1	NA	TGCAGCGTTGAATTGGGACAGGGCGGTGGCGAGCAGTACTTC	CSVELGQGGGEQYF
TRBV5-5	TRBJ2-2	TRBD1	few	TGTGCCAGCAGCTTGGGGTACGGGACAGGGGCTTCCGGGGAGCTGTTTTTT	CASSLGYGTGASGELFF
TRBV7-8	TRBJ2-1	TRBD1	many	TGTGCCAGCAGCCCCTACAGGGGACCGGGTGAGCAGTTCTTC	CASSPYRGPGEQFF
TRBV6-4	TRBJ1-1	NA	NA	TGTGCCAGCAAGGTTTCTGCAGAGCGGTCCGGGGGCACTGAAGCTTTCTTT	CASKVSAERSGGTEAFF
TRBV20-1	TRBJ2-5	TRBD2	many	TGCAGTGCGACCACCGGGACTAGCGCTCAAGAGACCCAGTACTTC	CSATTGTSAQETQYF
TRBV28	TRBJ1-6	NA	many	TGTGCCAGCATTACGCAGGGGAACTCCTATAATTCACCCCTCCACTTT	CASITQGNSYNSPLHF
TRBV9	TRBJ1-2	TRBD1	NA	TGTGCCAGCAGCCCCCGGCAGGGGGCTAGCTATGGCTACACCTTC	CASSPRQGASYGYTF
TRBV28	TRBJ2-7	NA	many	TGTGCCAGCAGTCCTCCGGGGGCTAATAACGAGCAGTACTTC	CASSPPGANNEQYF
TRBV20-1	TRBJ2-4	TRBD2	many	TGCAGTGCCTTACTAGCGGGAGACAAAAACATTCAGTACTTC	CSALLAGDKNIQYF
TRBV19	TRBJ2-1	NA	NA	TGTGCCAGTAGTATAGAGGGATGGCTAGGAGGCTCCTACAATGAGCAGTTCTTC	CASSIEGWLGGSYNEQFF
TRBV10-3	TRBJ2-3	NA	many	TGTGCCATCAGTGAGTCGACTCGAGGACTGGCCACAGATACGCAGTATTTT	CAISESTRGLATDTQYF
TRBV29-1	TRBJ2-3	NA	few	TGCAGCGCCGCCCTAGGATCAGATACGCAGTATTTT	CSAALGSDTQYF
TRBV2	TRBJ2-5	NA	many	TGTGCCAGCAGTGTTTCGGGGCTGGGGGAGACCCAGTACTTC	CASSVSGLGETQYF
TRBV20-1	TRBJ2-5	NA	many	TGCAGTGCTAAATGGAACAGCTTCCAAGAGACCCAGTACTTC	CSAKWNSFQETQYF
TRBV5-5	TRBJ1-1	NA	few	TGTGCCAGCAGCCCCCGAAGGATGACGAACACTGAAGCTTTCTTT	CASSPRRMTNTEAFF
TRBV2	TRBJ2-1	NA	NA	TGTGCCAGCAAAAGGCAACAGGGCAATGAGCAGTTCTTC	CASKRQQGNEQFF
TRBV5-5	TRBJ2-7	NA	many	TGTGCCAGCAGCTTGGTGACCGGAACCTACGAGCAGTACTTC	CASSLVTGTYEQYF